Each of the 15 T cell receptor beta chains below was sequenced from the same sample in a study of blood T cell repertoires in COVID-19. Libraries were prepared by immunoSEQ multiplex PCR; TCRdb keeps only in-frame clonotypes and omits some of them. The sample has tens of thousands of clones, approximately 89% seen once. What was sequenced was peripheral blood. The receptors shown here come from a man in his sixties with acute or convalescent COVID-19.

This clone was observed a handful of times. This chain connects TRBV24-1 to TRBJ2-1; 11 bases are shared with TRBD1. CDR1 is KGHDR, CDR2 SFDVKD, per germline. After removal of 4 bases from V and 7 bases from J, the junction contained 5 bases not matched to a gene. This CDR3 contains 15 residues. The CDR3 loop is CATSDLGTGGNEQFF. The CDR3 DNA sequence: TGTGCCACCAGTGACCTCGGGACAGGGGGTAATGAGCAGTTCTTC.

This sequence joins TRBV9 and TRBJ2-7; 12 positions match TRBD1. Germline loops: CDR1 SGDLS, CDR2 YYNGEE. The CDR3 contains 15 residues. Trimming at V came to 3 bases and at J to 5 bases, leaving 6 bases not matched to a gene. As DNA, the CDR3 is TGTGCCAGCAGCGCGGCCGGGACAGGGGGCGACGAGCAGTACTTC. Translation gives CASSAAGTGGDEQYF.

The chain is built from TRBV7-8 and TRBJ2-2; no firm D call. V dropped 5 bases and J dropped 0 bases, with 16 bases sitting between them. There are 17 residues in the CDR3. Looked up from germline, CDR1 is SGHVS and CDR2 is FQNEAQ. CDR3 nucleotides: TGTGCCAGCAGCCCATTGTTAGGTAGCTCGAACACCGGGGAGCTGTTTTTT. Encoded protein: CASSPLLGSSNTGELFF.

The gene calls are TRBV3-1 (or the pseudogene TRBV3-2) and TRBJ1-5; D is possibly TRBD1 (5 bases). Between the trimmed V and J ends, which lost 2 bases and 5 bases, there was a span of 13 bases. Germline CDR1 reads LGHDT; CDR2 reads YNNKEL (reference sequence). CDR3 size: 15 residues. This chain's CDR3 is CASSQNDGDYQPQHF. The CDR3, as DNA: TGTGCCAGCAGCCAAAACGATGGGGACTATCAGCCCCAGCATTTT.

This chain uses TRBV2 with TRBJ1-5, with TRBD1 identical over 7 bases. The J segment lost 5 bases and the V segment lost 3 bases, leaving 10 bases of the junction unmatched. The CDR3 length is 16 residues. The germline CDR1 and CDR2 sequences are SNHLY and FYNNEI. CDR3 protein: CASSDPRQGPYQPQHF. CDR3 nucleotide sequence: TGTGCCAGCAGTGACCCACGACAGGGCCCCTATCAGCCCCAGCATTTT.

This clone was observed a handful of times. The chain combines TRBV7-9 with TRBJ1-5, with 9 bases that match TRBD1. J lost 4 bases, V lost 6 bases, and 10 bases had no gene match. The germline CDR1 and CDR2 sequences are SEHNR and FQNEAQ (reference sequence). The CDR3 contains 16 residues. CDR3 in amino acids: CASSFTTGGQNQPQHF. As DNA, the CDR3 is TGTGCCAGCAGTTTTACGACAGGGGGGCAAAATCAGCCCCAGCATTTT.

The rearrangement links TRBV7-9 to TRBJ1-1; possibly TRBD1 for D (5 bases). Germline V CDR1 and CDR2: SEHNR, FQNEAQ (reference sequence). The CDR3 sequence is 15 residues long. The V end was cut by 5 bases, the J end by 0 bases, with 13 bases between. CDR3 region: CASSLTTGLNTEAFF. DNA for the CDR3: TGTGCCAGCAGCCTTACCACAGGTTTGAACACTGAAGCTTTCTTT.

V is TRBV6-6 and J is TRBJ1-1; D possibly corresponds to TRBD1 (6 bases). V lost 4 bases to trimming and J lost 6 bases, with 12 bases between them. The CDR3 runs 13 residues. The germline CDR1 and CDR2 sequences are MNHNY and SVGAGI (reference sequence). CDR3 bases: TGTGCCAGCAGTTCGAACAGGGAATCTGAAGCTTTCTTT. Amino acids: CASSSNRESEAFF.

The chain employs TRBV3-1 (or the pseudogene TRBV3-2) and TRBJ1-3, with D possibly TRBD1 on 6 matching bases. The germline V gene encodes CDR1 LGHDT and CDR2 YNNKEL (reference sequence). V shed 4 bases and J shed 8 bases, with 15 bases lying between them. The CDR3 totals 14 residues. CDR3 coding DNA: TGTGCCAGCAGCCCGAACAGGGCGTCGGACACCATATATTTT. Translating gives CASSPNRASDTIYF.

This clone came up a few times. The chain couples TRBV7-8 to TRBJ1-6; D might be TRBD1 (6 bases). The CDR3 consists of 13 residues. CDR1 is SGHVS, CDR2 FQNEAQ, per germline. Trimming removed 3 bases from V and 9 bases from J, with 9 bases in between. CDR3 amino acids: CASSLSRGSPLHF. CDR3 coding DNA: TGTGCCAGCAGCTTGAGCAGGGGTTCACCCCTCCACTTT.

This clone was picked up one time. CDR3 sequence (DNA): TGCGCCAGTAGGGACTCACTAGCCAAAAACATTCAGTACTTC. It encodes CASRDSLAKNIQYF. The V call is TRBV4-1, the J call TRBJ2-4, with D possibly being TRBD2 (6 bases). The CDR3 has 14 residues. CDR1 MGHRA and CDR2 YSYEKL come from the germline V gene. Trimming removed 9 bases from V and 0 bases from J, with 12 bases in between.

V and J are TRBV6-5 and TRBJ1-4, with D possibly being TRBD1 (6 bases). This CDR3 contains 13 residues. The ends were cut back, 7 bases at V and 6 bases at J, with 12 bases in the middle. Germline CDR1 is MNHEY and CDR2 is SVGAGI. The CDR3 coding sequence is TGTGCCAGCAAAGGGGAGGGGGATGAAAAACTGTTTTTT. Translating gives CASKGEGDEKLFF.

The rearrangement joins TRBV24-1 to TRBJ1-3; D remains unclear. Germline loops: CDR1 KGHDR, CDR2 SFDVKD. The V gene lost 3 bases and the J gene lost 0 bases, with 5 bases spanning the gap. The CDR3 has 14 residues. The CDR3 spells CATSDPSSGNTIYF. The CDR3 DNA reads TGTGCCACCAGTGATCCCAGCTCTGGAAACACCATATATTTT.

The rearrangement joins TRBV3-1 (or the pseudogene TRBV3-2) to TRBJ2-3; TRBD1 matches at 8 bases. The V and J ends lost 7 bases and 3 bases, in that order; junction bases with no gene match: 6. The CDR3 spans 14 residues. Germline lookup yields CDR1 LGHDT and CDR2 YNNKEL (reference sequence). The CDR3 coding sequence is TGTGCCAGCACCAAGGACAGGGATACAGATACGCAGTATTTT. This encodes CASTKDRDTDTQYF.

The chain recombines TRBV27 with TRBJ2-3, with TRBD2 identical over 8 bases. The CDR3 spans 15 residues. The junction had 13 bases not matched to a gene; V was cut back by 7 bases and J by 7 bases. Germline lookup yields CDR1 MNHEY and CDR2 SMNVEV (reference sequence). CDR3 DNA: TGTGCCAGCAATTCGGGAGGGTCCCCAGGGAATACGCAGTATTTT. Translated, it gives CASNSGGSPGNTQYF.